These T cell receptor beta chains were read from a single sample in a study of T cells after yellow fever vaccination. TCRdb redid the calling of the 5' RACE reads with MiXCR, one entry per CDR3 protein. Of 350,000 to 450,000 distinct CDR3 sequences in the sample, 15% to 20% are singletons; the top ten hold roughly a sixth. The sequenced sample was PBMCs, obtained before the yellow fever booster vaccination. These receptors all come from a man in his late teens or twenties who received the YFV17D yellow fever vaccine. CDR3s include the opening cysteine and the closing phenylalanine or tryptophan.

>TRBV4-1|TRBJ1-5
CASSQEGSGVRQPQHF
>TRBV29-1|TRBJ2-7
CSVRPPGRYEQYF
>TRBV18|TRBJ2-2
CASSLRDRITGELFF
>TRBV20-1|TRBJ1-3
CSARQNSGNTIYF
>TRBV7-9|TRBJ2-1
CASSPDRGTHNEQFF
>TRBV12-3/TRBV12-4|TRBJ2-3
CASSLPGATDTQYF
>TRBV28|TRBJ1-1
CASISGVTEAFF
>TRBV20-1|TRBJ1-2
CSATVLNYGYTF
>TRBV7-3|TRBJ2-1
CASSLIGLGEQFF
>TRBV23-1|TRBJ1-1
CASSQLLIGGERSMNTEAFF
>TRBV6-1|TRBJ2-4
CASSEFGRDSDIQYF
>TRBV3-1|TRBJ2-7
CASSQSDRGPEQYF
>TRBV4-1|TRBJ2-5
CASSQPGETQYF
>TRBV5-1|TRBJ1-2
CASSGQRNYGYTF
>TRBV4-2|TRBJ2-1
CASSQDKGDEQFF
>TRBV20-1|TRBJ1-1
CSAREGILTEAFF
>TRBV29-1|TRBJ2-5
CSVESIIQQETQYF
>TRBV6-6|TRBJ2-5
CASSRQGPPTQYF
>TRBV7-6|TRBJ2-5
CASSPGAVIETQYF
>TRBV4-1|TRBJ1-2
CASSQSSLDGLYGYTF
>TRBV20-1|TRBJ1-2
CSAGGINGYTF
>TRBV10-3|TRBJ2-5
CAARGDQETQYF
>TRBV10-2|TRBJ1-2
CASSETPGAPGRGYTF
>TRBV2|TRBJ2-5
CASYSVGGGETQYF
>TRBV25-1|TRBJ2-1
CASSEGTSGGDEQFF
>TRBV24-1|TRBJ2-1
CATSDLHRSSYNEQFF
>TRBV12-3/TRBV12-4|TRBJ2-5
CASSIDRGEETQYF
>TRBV7-9|TRBJ2-5
CASSLESGAQYF
>TRBV29-1|TRBJ2-5
CSMGLAQETQYF
>TRBV4-2|TRBJ2-5
CASSQGTTPAEETQYF
>TRBV5-5|TRBJ1-3
CASSLTAANTIYF
>TRBV7-9|TRBJ1-4
CASSLEVTLEEKLFF
>TRBV4-1|TRBJ2-1
CASSRRTEEGLNEQFF
>TRBV29-1|TRBJ2-7
CSVRTASIEQYF
>TRBV6-1|TRBJ1-2
CASSEGDSYGYTF
>TRBV4-1|TRBJ2-7
CASSQALAAYEQYF
>TRBV7-2|TRBJ2-5
CASSLARNAQETQYF
>TRBV20-1|TRBJ2-2
CSARVGSATGELFF
>TRBV12-3/TRBV12-4|TRBJ2-5
CASSSKRGVRETQYF
>TRBV19|TRBJ1-1
CASKTGIDTEAFF
>TRBV2|TRBJ1-2
CASSPDRPSYYGYTF
>TRBV5-1|TRBJ2-2
CASSFGTANTGELFF
>TRBV6-5|TRBJ1-2
CASTYSTQGPDGYTF
>TRBV24-1|TRBJ2-5
CATSDLSGEETQYF
>TRBV7-9|TRBJ2-2
CASSQGLGELFF
>TRBV20-1|TRBJ1-1
CSARGQNTEAFF
>TRBV4-3|TRBJ2-3
CASSQAPTDTQYF
>TRBV12-3/TRBV12-4|TRBJ2-2
CASSLLAGEGELFF
>TRBV15|TRBJ1-2
CATSTLRDNSNYGYTF
>TRBV3-1|TRBJ1-3
CASSQEVNSGNTIYF
>TRBV28|TRBJ1-1
CASTQPLSTEAFF
>TRBV7-9|TRBJ2-7
CASSTSRDSWFQQYF
>TRBV7-9|TRBJ2-2
CASSRVQDTRELFF
>TRBV6-1|TRBJ2-7
CASRPGGANYEQYF